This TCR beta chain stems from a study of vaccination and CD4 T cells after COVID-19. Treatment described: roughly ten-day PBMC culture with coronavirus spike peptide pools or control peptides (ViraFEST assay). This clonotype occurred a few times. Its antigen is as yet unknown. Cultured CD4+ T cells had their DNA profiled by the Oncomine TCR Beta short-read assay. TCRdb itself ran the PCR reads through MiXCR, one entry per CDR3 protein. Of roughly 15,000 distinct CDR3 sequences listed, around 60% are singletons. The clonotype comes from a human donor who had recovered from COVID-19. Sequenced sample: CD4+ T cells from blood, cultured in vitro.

The CDR3: CASSLGQGGVVGYTF. DNA of the CDR3: TGTGCCAGCAGCTTGGGACAGGGGGGAGTGGTTGGCTACACCTTC. This chain uses TRBV7-9 with TRBJ1-2; TRBD1 matches at 11 bases. The CDR3 contains 15 residues. V was pared by 3 bases and J by 7 bases, with 7 bases of the junction left unmatched. Germline V gives CDR1 SEHNR, CDR2 FQNEAQ (reference sequence).